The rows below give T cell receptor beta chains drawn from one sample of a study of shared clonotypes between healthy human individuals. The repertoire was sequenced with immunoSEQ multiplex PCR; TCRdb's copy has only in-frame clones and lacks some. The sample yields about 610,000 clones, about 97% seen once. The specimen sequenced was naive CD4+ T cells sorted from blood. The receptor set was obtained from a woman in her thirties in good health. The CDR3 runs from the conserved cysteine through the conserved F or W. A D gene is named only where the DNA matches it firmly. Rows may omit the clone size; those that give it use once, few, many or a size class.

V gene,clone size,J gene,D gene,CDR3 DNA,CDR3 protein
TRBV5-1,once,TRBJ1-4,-,TGCGCCAGCAGCCTTGGATCAGGGACCCAGGGTAATGAAAAACTGTTTTTT,CASSLGSGTQGNEKLFF
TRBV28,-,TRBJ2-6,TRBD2,TGTGCCAGCAGACCCGGCGGGAGCTACTCTGGGGCCAACGTCCTGACTTTC,CASRPGGSYSGANVLTF
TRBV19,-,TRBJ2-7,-,TGTGCCAGTAGTATCCGACCCACACGACTTTACGAGCAGTACTTC,CASSIRPTRLYEQYF
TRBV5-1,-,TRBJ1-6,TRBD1,TGCGCCAGCAGCGTCCGGACAGGGAGTAATTCACCCCTCCACTTT,CASSVRTGSNSPLHF
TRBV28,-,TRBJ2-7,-,TGTGCCAGCACGGGACCGAACTACGAGCAGTACTTC,CASTGPNYEQYF
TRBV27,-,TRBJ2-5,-,TGTGCCAGCAGTCCATATATTTTAGCTGATCTCCAAGAGACCCAGTACTTC,CASSPYILADLQETQYF
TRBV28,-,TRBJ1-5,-,TGTGCCAGCAGGCCACAGGGTATCGGCAATCAGCCCCAGCATTTT,CASRPQGIGNQPQHF
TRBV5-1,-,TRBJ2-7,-,TGCGCCAGCAGCTTTGCAGGCGCGTCCTACGAGCAGTACTTC,CASSFAGASYEQYF
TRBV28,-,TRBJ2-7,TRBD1,TGTGCCAGCAGACCTACAGGGGGCGGACATTTTTACGAGCAGTACTTC,CASRPTGGGHFYEQYF
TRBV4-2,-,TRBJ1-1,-,TGTGCCAGCAGCCAAGGACGGGACACTGAAGCTTTCTTT,CASSQGRDTEAFF
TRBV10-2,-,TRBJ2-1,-,TGCGCCAGCGGCCGATTTTACAATGAGCAGTTCTTC,CASGRFYNEQFF
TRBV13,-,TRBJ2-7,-,TGTGCCAGCAGCTTTGGCCGGCAGGCCTACGAGCAGTACTTC,CASSFGRQAYEQYF
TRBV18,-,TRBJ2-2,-,TGTGCCAGCTCACTAATACTTGCTAACACCGGGGAGCTGTTTTTT,CASSLILANTGELFF
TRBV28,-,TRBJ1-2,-,TGTGCCAGCACCACCGGCTTTGTCAGCTATGGCTACACCTTC,CASTTGFVSYGYTF
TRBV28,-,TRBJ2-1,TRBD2,TGTGCCAGCAGTTACACCCCGGGACTAGCGGGAGCAAGGAATGAGCAGTTCTTC,CASSYTPGLAGARNEQFF
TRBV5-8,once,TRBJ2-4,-,TGTGCCAGCAGCCGGCGGCAGCTAGCCAAAAACATTCAGTACTTC,CASSRRQLAKNIQYF